These T cell receptor beta chains were read from a single sample in a study of tumor-infiltrating lymphocytes in localized non-small cell lung cancer. The repertoire was sequenced with immunoSEQ multiplex PCR; TCRdb's copy has only in-frame clones and lacks some. The sample yields about 12,000 clones, about nine tenths seen once. Input material: lung tumor tissue. These receptors were collected from a human donor with non-small cell lung cancer. Each CDR3 is given with its conserved first and last residue. Each record gives: J gene, V gene, D gene, clone size, CDR3 protein, CDR3 DNA. The D gene is left open where the match is weak. Some rows mark clone size as missing; the rest say once, few, many or name a class of expanded clone.

>TRBJ1-5|TRBV2|-|-
CASSGFNSNQPQHF
TGTGCCAGCAGTGGGTTTAATAGCAATCAGCCCCAGCATTTT
>TRBJ2-7|TRBV11-2|TRBD1|-
CASSLDRLAGNEQYF
TGTGCCAGCAGCTTGGACAGGCTGGCAGGTAACGAGCAGTACTTC
>TRBJ2-7|TRBV9|TRBD1|-
CASSVEGQRAGEQYF
TGTGCCAGCAGCGTAGAGGGACAGCGCGCCGGCGAGCAGTACTTC
>TRBJ2-2|TRBV10-2|TRBD2|-
CASSAGLAYNTGELFF
TGCGCCAGCAGCGCTGGACTAGCCTATAACACCGGGGAGCTGTTTTTT
>TRBJ1-4|TRBV29-1|-|once
CSVGREGEKLFF
TGCAGCGTTGGGAGGGAGGGTGAAAAACTGTTTTTT
>TRBJ1-2|TRBV19|TRBD1|-
CASRDRSNYGYTF
TGTGCCAGCCGGGACAGATCTAACTATGGCTACACCTTC
>TRBJ2-1|TRBV4-1|TRBD2|-
CASSQGAGAIYNEQFF
TGCGCCAGCAGCCAGGGAGCGGGAGCGATCTACAATGAGCAGTTCTTC
>TRBJ2-3|TRBV28|TRBD2|-
CASSRGSGSVSSDF
TGTGCCAGCAGTCGGGGTAGCGGGAGTGTCTCGTCGGATTTT
>TRBJ2-1|TRBV18|-|-
CASSSPTGSNEQFF
TGTGCCAGCTCGTCACCGACGGGATCCAATGAGCAGTTCTTC
>TRBJ2-2|TRBV9|-|-
CASSGLEVWTGELFF
TGTGCCAGCAGCGGACTAGAAGTTTGGACCGGGGAGCTGTTTTTT
>TRBJ1-3|TRBV11-2|-|-
CASSLTGPINTIYF
TGTGCCAGCAGCTTAACGGGACCAATAAACACCATATATTTT
>TRBJ2-5|TRBV27|-|-
CASSLLYQETQYF
TGTGCCAGCAGTTTATTGTACCAAGAGACCCAGTACTTC
>TRBJ1-2|TRBV29-1|-|-
CSVEENYGYTF
TGCAGCGTTGAGGAGAACTATGGCTACACCTTC
>TRBJ2-2|TRBV6-6|TRBD1|-
CASSPGTGGPGELFF
TGTGCCAGCAGTCCCGGGACAGGGGGGCCCGGGGAGCTGTTTTTT
>TRBJ2-4|TRBV2|-|-
CASSEGQAKNIQYF
TGTGCCAGCAGTGAAGGACAGGCCAAAAACATTCAGTACTTC
>TRBJ2-7|TRBV14|-|-
CASSQGLPGPYEQYF
TGTGCCAGCAGCCAGGGACTCCCGGGGCCCTACGAGCAGTACTTC